The rows below give T cell receptor beta chains drawn from one sample of a study of T cells after yellow fever vaccination. TCRdb passed the 5' RACE reads through MiXCR, listing each CDR3 protein once. This repertoire shows some 350,000 distinct CDR3 sequences, 6% to 8% found once; its top ten account for 14% to 15%. Sequencing used PBMCs, obtained 5 days after the yellow fever booster vaccination. The receptors were sampled from a man aged 30 to 39 who received the YFV17D yellow fever vaccine. CDR3s include the opening cysteine and the closing phenylalanine or tryptophan. A D gene is named only where the DNA matches it firmly. Clone size, where shown, is once, few, many, or a class for clones that have expanded.

clone_size j_call v_call d_call cdr3_aa cdr3_nt
few TRBJ1-1 TRBV20-1 NA CSAGRSSFTEAFF TGCAGTGCGGGCAGGAGTTCATTCACTGAAGCTTTCTTT
many TRBJ1-2 TRBV5-1 TRBD1 CASSSTGTGDGYTF TGCGCCAGCAGCTCGACCGGGACAGGGGATGGCTACACCTTC
NA TRBJ1-4 TRBV20-1 NA CSARQVEKLFF TGCAGTGCCCGTCAGGTTGAAAAACTGTTTTTT
many TRBJ2-1 TRBV25-1 TRBD2 CASSPGLAALNEQFF TGTGCCAGCAGCCCCGGACTAGCGGCTTTAAATGAGCAGTTCTTC
few TRBJ2-3 TRBV3-1 NA CASSPRTSTDTQYF TGTGCCAGCAGCCCGAGAACTAGCACAGATACGCAGTATTTT
NA TRBJ2-5 TRBV6-2/TRBV6-3 TRBD1 CASRFRTGEETQYF TGTGCCAGCAGATTCCGGACAGGGGAGGAGACCCAGTACTTC
NA TRBJ2-2 TRBV6-1 TRBD2 CASSDQLAGVLFF TGTGCCAGCAGTGATCAACTAGCGGGAGTGCTGTTTTTT
many TRBJ1-1 TRBV28 NA CASSLTGMNTEAFF TGTGCCAGCAGTCTGACAGGCATGAACACTGAAGCTTTCTTT
NA TRBJ1-1 TRBV5-1 NA CASSQQQGSTEAFF TGCGCCAGCAGCCAACAACAGGGAAGCACTGAAGCTTTCTTT
few TRBJ2-1 TRBV21-1 NA CASSITGGEWSYNEQFF TGTGCCAGCAGCATTACAGGGGGCGAGTGGTCCTACAATGAGCAGTTCTTC
few TRBJ2-3 TRBV19 NA CASSIVSHGFQSTDTQYF TGTGCCAGTAGTATAGTCAGTCACGGCTTTCAAAGCACAGATACGCAGTATTTT
NA TRBJ2-3 TRBV4-2 NA CASSQDLTIGDTQYF TGTGCCAGCAGCCAAGATCTGACTATTGGGGATACGCAGTATTTT
NA TRBJ2-7 TRBV11-2 TRBD2 CASSMSRTKREEKYF TGTGCCAGCAGCATGAGTAGGACTAAGCGGGAGGAGAAGTACTTC
few TRBJ2-3 TRBV5-6 TRBD1 CASSLRTGADTQYF TGTGCCAGCAGCTTAAGGACAGGGGCAGATACGCAGTATTTT
few TRBJ2-1 TRBV15 TRBD2 CATSRVDGRAYNEQFF TGTGCCACCAGCAGAGTCGACGGGAGGGCCTACAATGAGCAGTTCTTC
many TRBJ1-1 TRBV20-1 NA CSHQSGGEAFF TGCAGCCACCAATCCGGGGGTGAAGCTTTCTTT
few TRBJ2-2 TRBV14 NA CASSQEGPSSGELFF TGTGCCAGCAGCCAAGAAGGTCCTAGCTCTGGGGAGCTGTTTTTT
few TRBJ2-3 TRBV11-2 NA CASSSGGLGGPREDTQYF TGTGCCAGCAGCTCTGGGGGCCTTGGGGGCCCGCGGGAAGATACGCAGTATTTT
NA TRBJ2-1 TRBV19 TRBD1 CASSIGTGFGEQFF TGTGCCAGTAGTATAGGGACAGGGTTCGGTGAGCAGTTCTTC
few TRBJ2-7 TRBV20-1 TRBD1 CSARALTGTGIEQYF TGCAGTGCTAGAGCCCTAACCGGGACAGGGATCGAGCAGTACTTC
many TRBJ2-7 TRBV5-1 NA CASSSGFSYEQYF TGCGCCAGCAGCTCCGGATTCTCCTACGAGCAGTACTTC
few TRBJ2-7 TRBV5-4 NA CASTPADWYSYEQYF TGTGCCAGCACTCCGGCCGACTGGTACTCCTACGAGCAGTACTTC
NA TRBJ2-1 TRBV20-1 TRBD2 CSAMLTSGSPEQFF TGCAGTGCTATGTTGACTAGCGGGAGTCCTGAGCAGTTCTTC
NA TRBJ2-3 TRBV5-1 NA CASSFVSTDTQYF TGCGCCAGCAGCTTCGTCAGCACAGATACGCAGTATTTT
few TRBJ2-5 TRBV25-1 TRBD2 CASSEYSPAGTSGETQYF TGTGCCAGCAGTGAATATAGTCCGGCTGGGACTAGCGGAGAGACCCAGTACTTC
NA TRBJ2-5 TRBV4-3 NA CASSQDRSPTGKRAQYF TGCGCCAGCAGCCAAGATAGGTCGCCGACAGGCAAGCGTGCCCAGTACTTC
many TRBJ2-7 TRBV29-1 TRBD1 CSVRGQAVGYEQYF TGCAGCGTTCGGGGACAGGCGGTGGGCTACGAGCAGTACTTC
many TRBJ2-1 TRBV20-1 TRBD2 CSAPGTSSYEQFF TGCAGTGCTCCCGGGACTAGCTCCTATGAGCAGTTCTTC
few TRBJ1-3 TRBV18 TRBD1 CASSPATGGAGNTIYF TGTGCCAGCTCACCGGCTACAGGGGGCGCCGGAAACACCATATATTTT
NA TRBJ2-3 TRBV12-3/TRBV12-4 TRBD1 CASSVPGQDTQYF TGTGCCAGCAGCGTCCCGGGACAGGATACGCAGTATTTT
NA TRBJ2-1 TRBV19 TRBD2 CASRGPKASGSYEQFF TGTGCCAGTAGGGGACCAAAGGCTAGCGGGAGTTATGAGCAGTTCTTC
NA TRBJ2-1 TRBV4-3 NA CASSLGPRAYNEQFF TGCGCCAGCAGCCTGGGACCCAGGGCCTACAATGAGCAGTTCTTC
few TRBJ1-1 TRBV7-9 NA CASSPSRGWNTEAFF TGTGCCAGCAGCCCTAGTCGGGGGTGGAACACTGAAGCTTTCTTT
few TRBJ2-3 TRBV12-3/TRBV12-4 TRBD2 CASSVRLSGRNTDTQYF TGTGCCAGCAGTGTGCGACTTAGCGGGAGGAACACAGATACGCAGTATTTT
NA TRBJ2-3 TRBV6-4 NA CASSAGGSDTQYF TGTGCCAGCAGTGCCGGAGGGAGCGATACGCAGTATTTT
many TRBJ1-4 TRBV20-1 TRBD1 CSARDFRGQGVYGKLFF TGCAGTGCTAGGGACTTTAGAGGACAGGGGGTCTATGGAAAACTGTTTTTT
few TRBJ2-7 TRBV30 NA CAWSVFAGSSYEQYF TGTGCCTGGAGTGTATTTGCGGGAAGCTCCTACGAGCAGTACTTC
few TRBJ2-3 TRBV7-8 NA CASRRRAGYGTDTQYF TGTGCCAGCAGAAGGCGGGCGGGATATGGAACAGATACGCAGTATTTT
NA TRBJ2-7 TRBV18 NA CASSLGDYGQYF TGTGCCAGCTCACTTGGGGATTATGGGCAGTACTTC
many TRBJ2-7 TRBV7-2 NA CASSFSSGQYPEQYF TGTGCCAGCAGCTTTTCGTCCGGGCAGTACCCCGAGCAGTACTTC
NA TRBJ2-1 TRBV6-5 TRBD2 CASSHGTSLNEQFF TGTGCCAGCAGTCACGGGACTAGCCTCAATGAGCAGTTCTTC
NA TRBJ2-1 TRBV20-1 NA CSADRLADYNEQFF TGCAGTGCCGATAGATTAGCGGACTACAATGAGCAGTTCTTC
few TRBJ2-7 TRBV5-1 TRBD1 CASSLDGTVYEQYF TGCGCCAGCAGCTTGGACGGGACAGTATACGAGCAGTACTTC
many TRBJ2-7 TRBV9 TRBD1 CASSAQTGDAYEQYF TGTGCCAGCAGCGCACAAACAGGGGATGCCTACGAGCAGTACTTC
many TRBJ1-5 TRBV20-1 TRBD1 CSGWGQGAQHF TGCAGTGGGTGGGGCCAGGGGGCCCAGCATTTT
NA TRBJ1-1 TRBV6-2/TRBV6-3 TRBD1 CASRFQAGTVNTEAFF TGTGCCAGCAGATTTCAAGCCGGGACAGTCAACACTGAAGCTTTCTTT
many TRBJ2-7 TRBV5-1 NA CASSPNDSYEQYF TGCGCCAGCAGCCCAAATGACAGCTACGAGCAGTACTTC
many TRBJ2-5 TRBV4-2 TRBD1 CASTQKGTGEETQYF TGTGCCAGCACCCAAAAGGGGACAGGGGAAGAGACCCAGTACTTC
many TRBJ2-1 TRBV12-3/TRBV12-4 NA CASSFGGAYNEQFF TGTGCCAGCAGTTTCGGCGGGGCCTACAATGAGCAGTTCTTC
NA TRBJ1-2 TRBV3-1 NA CASSQDVTGDYGYTF TGTGCCAGCAGCCAAGATGTGACCGGGGACTATGGCTACACCTTC
many TRBJ1-1 TRBV12-3/TRBV12-4 NA CASSSWVGNTEAFF TGTGCCAGCAGTTCTTGGGTTGGGAACACTGAAGCTTTCTTT
many TRBJ2-5 TRBV4-1 TRBD2 CASSHGTSGRQETQYF TGCGCCAGCAGCCACGGGACTAGCGGGAGACAAGAGACCCAGTACTTC
many TRBJ2-7 TRBV29-1 TRBD1 CSVAATGTGGYEQYF TGCAGCGTTGCGGCGACCGGGACAGGGGGCTACGAGCAGTACTTC